The 11 T cell receptor beta chains below all came from one sample that was sequenced in a study of beta chain features in type 1 diabetes (dated by TCRdb to between 2018 and 2020). Receptor amplification or capture employed the immunoSEQ multiplex PCR assay. The entire isolated RNA was reverse transcribed using the High Capacity cDNA Reverse Transcription Kit, and thus expressed TCRB transcripts were sequenced. Drawn from immuneACCESS, this table holds only the in-frame rearrangements with V and J called that TCRdb kept. Clones are partly lost; checked studies trace under half to an unresolved V gene and leave the rest unexplained. Recorded for this sample are 300,000 to 350,000 clones; 20% of them occurred a single time. The ten largest clonotypes hold approximately 0.041% of the sample. The material sequenced was naive CD4+ T cells from blood. The intended sense of this specimen's cell subset or site label: true naive CD4+ T cells. The receptors were gathered from a woman younger than 30 in good health.

This clone was detected only a few times. The chain carries TRBV9 and TRBJ2-3; D is uncertain. There are 14 residues in the CDR3. Germline V gene lookup returns CDR1 SGDLS and CDR2 YYNGEE. The germline V and J ends were trimmed by 3 bases and 1 base, with 9 bases remaining between them. CDR3 residues: CASSAGSGTDTQYF. The CDR3 DNA reads as TGTGCCAGCAGCGCGGGTTCCGGCACAGATACGCAGTATTTT. The full variable domain, completed using reference TRBV9 and TRBJ2-3, is DSGVTQTPKHLITATGQRVTLRCSPRSGDLSVYWYQQSLDQGLQFLIQYYNGEERAKGNILERFSAQQFPDLHSELNLSSLELGDSALYFCASSAGSGTDTQYFGPGTRLTVL.

The chain has TRBV4-1 and TRBJ2-7, with D tentatively TRBD1 (6 bases). Germline CDR1 MGHRA, CDR2 YSYEKL. The CDR3 has 15 amino acids. Between the trimmed V and J ends, which lost 0 bases and 6 bases, there was a span of 15 bases. In DNA form, the CDR3 reads TGCGCCAGCAGCCAAGATGGGCAGGGGCAGGGCGAGCAGTACTTC. Its translation: CASSQDGQGQGEQYF.

V gene TRBV20-1 combines with J gene TRBJ1-2, with D uncertain. V was trimmed by 6 bases and J by 6 bases, leaving 11 bases between them. The CDR3 spans 11 residues. Germline lookup yields CDR1 DFQATT and CDR2 SNEGSKA (reference sequence). The CDR3 DNA follows: TGCAGTGCCCTCGACCGGGATGGCTACACCTTC. This gives the protein CSALDRDGYTF.

For this clone: Distinct nucleotide sequences in the sample also encode this CDR3. V and J are TRBV7-9 and TRBJ2-5, with a tentative D call TRBD1 (6 bases). From germline, CDR1 is SEHNR and CDR2 FQNEAQ (reference sequence). This CDR3 is built from 13 residues. V was cut by 2 bases and J by 3 bases, with 7 bases left in between. The CDR3 is CASSLTGKETQYF. CDR3 nucleotide sequence: TGTGCCAGCAGCTTAACAGGGAAAGAGACCCAGTACTTC.

The genes are TRBV30 and TRBJ2-3; the D gene is possibly TRBD1 (6 bases). V lost 2 bases and J lost 1, with 10 bases in between. From germline, CDR1 is GTSNPN and CDR2 SVGIG (reference sequence). The CDR3 is made up of 14 amino acids. DNA of the CDR3: TGTGCCTGGAGTAAGAAGGGGGGCACAGATACGCAGTATTTT. It translates to CAWSKKGGTDTQYF.

The chain has TRBV2 and TRBJ1-1; 9 positions match TRBD1. There are 12 residues in the CDR3. With V trimmed by 11 bases and J by 11 bases, 12 bases remained unmatched. Germline V gene sequence: CDR1 SNHLY, CDR2 FYNNEI. CDR3 sequence: CASRGAGQGAFF. In DNA, the CDR3 is TGTGCCTCCCGGGGGGCCGGACAGGGGGCTTTCTTT.

The chain is built from TRBV29-1 and TRBJ1-1; D is uncertain. Germline V gene sequence: CDR1 SQVTM, CDR2 ANQGSEA. This CDR3 contains 12 residues. V lost 6 bases, J lost 8 bases, and 16 bases lay in between. CDR3 residues: CSVSREGGEAFF. The CDR3 nucleotides read TGCAGCGTCTCTAGGGAGGGAGGCGAAGCTTTCTTT.

The chain uses TRBV6-6 and TRBJ2-5; D might be TRBD2 (6 bases). CDR1 and CDR2 (germline): MNHNY, SVGAGI (reference sequence). Deletions cut 6 bases from V and 2 bases from J, with 16 bases between. There are 15 residues in the CDR3. Here the CDR3 DNA reads TGTGCCAGCAGCACCCCGGGAGTCCAACAAGAGACCCAGTACTTC. Amino acid sequence: CASSTPGVQQETQYF.

This clone was observed a few times. V usage is TRBV5-1 and J usage is TRBJ1-2; 7 bases fit TRBD1. The CDR3 totals 14 residues. Trimming took 4 bases from V and 4 from J; bases not matched to a gene: 7. Looked up from germline, CDR1 is SGHRS and CDR2 is YFSETQ. The CDR3 sequence: CASSTTGQAYGYTF. As DNA, the CDR3 is TGCGCCAGCAGCACCACTGGACAGGCCTATGGCTACACCTTC.

This clone was detected a few times. The V call is TRBV2, the J call TRBJ2-5, with 7 nucleotides matching TRBD1. Germline CDR1 SNHLY, CDR2 FYNNEI. V lost 8 bases to trimming and J lost 1 base; unmatched junction nucleotides: 7. The CDR3 runs 14 residues. CDR3 region: CASSKTGSQETQYF. The DNA for the CDR3 is TGTGCCAGCTCGAAGACAGGGAGCCAAGAGACCCAGTACTTC.

This rearrangement joins TRBV11-2 to TRBJ2-5; 9 bases agree with TRBD1. The CDR3 covers 14 residues. Germline CDR1 is SGHAT and CDR2 is FQNNGV. V lost 0 bases and J lost 9; bases outside the gene matches: 5. The CDR3 sequence: CASSLEGTGWAQYF. DNA for the CDR3: TGTGCCAGCAGCTTAGAAGGGACAGGGTGGGCCCAGTACTTC.